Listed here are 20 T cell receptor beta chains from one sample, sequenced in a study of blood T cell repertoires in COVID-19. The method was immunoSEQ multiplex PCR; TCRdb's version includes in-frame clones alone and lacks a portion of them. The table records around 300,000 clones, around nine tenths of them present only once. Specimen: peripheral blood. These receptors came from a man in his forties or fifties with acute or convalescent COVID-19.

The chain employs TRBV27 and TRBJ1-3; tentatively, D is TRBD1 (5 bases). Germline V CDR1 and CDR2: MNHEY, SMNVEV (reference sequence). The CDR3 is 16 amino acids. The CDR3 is CADYEEGPSSGNTIYF. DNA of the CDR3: TGTGCTGACTATGAGGAGGGACCTAGCTCTGGAAACACCATATATTTT.

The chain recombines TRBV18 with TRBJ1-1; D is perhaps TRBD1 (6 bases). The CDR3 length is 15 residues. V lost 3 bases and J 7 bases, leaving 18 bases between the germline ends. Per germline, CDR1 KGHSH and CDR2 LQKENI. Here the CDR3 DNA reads TGTGCCAGCTCACCCGGGGTCGCGCAACAGGGTGAAGCTTTCTTT. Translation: CASSPGVAQQGEAFF.

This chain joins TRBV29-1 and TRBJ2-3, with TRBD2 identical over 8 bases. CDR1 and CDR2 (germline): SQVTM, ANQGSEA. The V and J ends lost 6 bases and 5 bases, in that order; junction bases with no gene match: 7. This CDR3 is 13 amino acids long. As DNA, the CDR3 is TGCAGCGTCGTCTGGGCGGGGGGAGATACGCAGTATTTT. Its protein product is CSVVWAGGDTQYF.

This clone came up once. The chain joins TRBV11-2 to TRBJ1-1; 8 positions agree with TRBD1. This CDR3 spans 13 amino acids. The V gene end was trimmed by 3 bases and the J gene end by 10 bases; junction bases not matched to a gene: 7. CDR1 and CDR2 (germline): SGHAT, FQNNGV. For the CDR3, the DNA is TGTGCCAGCAGCTTCCAGGGACAGGTGGTAGCTTTCTTT. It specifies CASSFQGQVVAFF.

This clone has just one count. The CDR3 DNA sequence: TGTGCCAGCAAACGGGGCTCCTACGAGCAGTACTTC. Its translation: CASKRGSYEQYF. J is TRBJ2-7 and V is TRBV6-5; a possible D gene is TRBD2 (5 bases). The length of the CDR3 is 12 residues. Germline assignment: CDR1 MNHEY and CDR2 SVGAGI. Deletions cut 7 bases from V and 0 bases from J, with 7 bases between.

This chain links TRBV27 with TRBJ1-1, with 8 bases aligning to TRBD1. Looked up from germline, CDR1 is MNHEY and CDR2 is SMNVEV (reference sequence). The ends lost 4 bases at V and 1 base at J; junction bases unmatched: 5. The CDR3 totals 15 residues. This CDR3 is CASSSTTGENTEAFF. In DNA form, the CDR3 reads TGTGCCAGCAGTTCGACGACAGGGGAGAACACTGAAGCTTTCTTT.

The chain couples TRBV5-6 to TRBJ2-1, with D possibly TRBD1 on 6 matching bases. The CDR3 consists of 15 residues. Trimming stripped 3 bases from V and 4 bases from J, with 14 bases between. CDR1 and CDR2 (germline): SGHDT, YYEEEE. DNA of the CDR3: TGTGCCAGCAGCTCTGGGACAACGCAATACAATGAGCAGTTCTTC. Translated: CASSSGTTQYNEQFF.

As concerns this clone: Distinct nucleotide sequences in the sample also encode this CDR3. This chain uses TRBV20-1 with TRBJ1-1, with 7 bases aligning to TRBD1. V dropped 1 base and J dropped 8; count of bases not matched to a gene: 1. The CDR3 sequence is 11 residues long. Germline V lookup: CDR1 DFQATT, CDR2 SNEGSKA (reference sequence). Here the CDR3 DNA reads TGCAGTGCTAGAGGAGGGGGCGAAGCTTTCTTT. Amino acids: CSARGGGEAFF.

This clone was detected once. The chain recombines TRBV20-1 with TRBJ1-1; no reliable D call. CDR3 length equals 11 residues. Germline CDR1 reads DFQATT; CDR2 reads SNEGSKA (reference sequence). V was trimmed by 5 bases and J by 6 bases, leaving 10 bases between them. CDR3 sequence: CSASTVAEAFF. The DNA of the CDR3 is TGCAGTGCTTCCACAGTGGCTGAAGCTTTCTTT.

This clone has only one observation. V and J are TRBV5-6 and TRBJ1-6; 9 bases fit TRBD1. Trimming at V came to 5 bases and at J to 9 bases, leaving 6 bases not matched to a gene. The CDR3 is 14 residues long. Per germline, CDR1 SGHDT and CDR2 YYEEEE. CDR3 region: CASRLRDRASPLHF. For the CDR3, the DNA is TGTGCCAGCAGGCTACGGGACAGGGCTTCACCCCTCCACTTT.

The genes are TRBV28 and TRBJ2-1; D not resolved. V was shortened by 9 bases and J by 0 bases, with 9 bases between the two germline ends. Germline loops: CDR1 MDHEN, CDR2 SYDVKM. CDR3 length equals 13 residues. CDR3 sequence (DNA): TGTGCCAGTCGACACCTCTCCTACAATGAGCAGTTCTTC. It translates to CASRHLSYNEQFF.

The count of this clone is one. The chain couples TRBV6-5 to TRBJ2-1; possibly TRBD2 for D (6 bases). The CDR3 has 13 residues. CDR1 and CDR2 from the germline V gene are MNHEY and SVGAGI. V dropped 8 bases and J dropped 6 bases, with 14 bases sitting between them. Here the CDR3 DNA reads TGTGCCAGCGGACTGGGGGGTTCCAATGAGCAGTTCTTC. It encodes CASGLGGSNEQFF.

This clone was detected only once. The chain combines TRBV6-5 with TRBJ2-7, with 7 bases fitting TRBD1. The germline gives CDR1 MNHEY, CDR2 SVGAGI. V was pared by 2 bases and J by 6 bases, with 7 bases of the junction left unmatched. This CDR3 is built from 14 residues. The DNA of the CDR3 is TGTGCCAGCAGTTACGGCAGGGGGAAATCCGAGCAGTACTTC. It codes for CASSYGRGKSEQYF.

Here the CDR3 reads CSAATPAYEQYF. The CDR3 DNA sequence: TGCAGCGCCGCTACTCCTGCCTACGAGCAGTACTTC. The genes are TRBV29-1 and TRBJ2-7, with D unclear. V gave up 7 bases and J gave up 2 bases, with 12 bases separating them. Germline V gene lookup returns CDR1 SQVTM and CDR2 ANQGSEA. The CDR3 length is 12 residues.

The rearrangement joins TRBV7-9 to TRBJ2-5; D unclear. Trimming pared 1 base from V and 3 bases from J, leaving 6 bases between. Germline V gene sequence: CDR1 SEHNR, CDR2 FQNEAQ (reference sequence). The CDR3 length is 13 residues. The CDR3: CASSLGQKETQYF. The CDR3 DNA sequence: TGTGCCAGCAGCTTAGGGCAGAAAGAGACCCAGTACTTC.

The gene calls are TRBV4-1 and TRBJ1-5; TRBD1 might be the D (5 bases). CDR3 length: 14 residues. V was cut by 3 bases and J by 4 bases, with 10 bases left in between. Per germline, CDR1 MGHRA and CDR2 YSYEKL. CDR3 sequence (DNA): TGCGCCAGCAGCCACACACAGGCTAATCAGCCCCAGCATTTT. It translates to CASSHTQANQPQHF.

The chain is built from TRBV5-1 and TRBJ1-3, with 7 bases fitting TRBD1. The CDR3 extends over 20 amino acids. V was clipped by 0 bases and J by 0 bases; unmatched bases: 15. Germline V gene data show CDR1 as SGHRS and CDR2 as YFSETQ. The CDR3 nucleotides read TGCGCCAGCAGCTTGGGAAGGGACAGCCTAACAACGAGCTCTGGAAACACCATATATTTT. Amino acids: CASSLGRDSLTTSSGNTIYF.

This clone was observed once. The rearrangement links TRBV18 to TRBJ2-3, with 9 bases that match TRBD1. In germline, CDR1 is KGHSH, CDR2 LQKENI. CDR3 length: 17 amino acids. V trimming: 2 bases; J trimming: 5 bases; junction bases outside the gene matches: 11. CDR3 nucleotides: TGTGCCAGCTCACCAAAATTGAACAGGGGGCTGGGAGATACGCAGTATTTT. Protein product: CASSPKLNRGLGDTQYF. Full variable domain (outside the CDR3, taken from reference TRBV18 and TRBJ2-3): NAGVMQNPRHLVRRRGQEARLRCSPMKGHSHVYWYRQLPEEGLKFMVYLQKENIIDESGMPKERFSAEFPKEGPSILRIQQVVRGDSAAYFCASSPKLNRGLGDTQYFGPGTRLTVL.

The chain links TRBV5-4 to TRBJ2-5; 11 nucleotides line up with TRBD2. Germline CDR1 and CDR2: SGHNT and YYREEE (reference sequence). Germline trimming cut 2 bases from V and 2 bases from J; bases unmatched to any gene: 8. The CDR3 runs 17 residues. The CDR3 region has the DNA TGTGCCAGCAGCTTAGGGGGGACTAGCGGTACTCAAGAGACCCAGTACTTC. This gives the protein CASSLGGTSGTQETQYF.

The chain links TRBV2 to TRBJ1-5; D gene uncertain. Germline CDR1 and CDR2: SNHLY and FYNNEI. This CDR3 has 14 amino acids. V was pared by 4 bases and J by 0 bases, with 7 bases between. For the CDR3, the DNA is TGTGCCAGCAGTGCCCAAAATAGCAATCAGCCCCAGCATTTT. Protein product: CASSAQNSNQPQHF.